Below, 19 T cell receptor beta chains from the same sample are listed, as sequenced in a study of cytomegalovirus exposure and HLA in healthy donors. Use of 60 Vbeta and 13 Jbeta primers characterized the PCR. The repertoire was sequenced with immunoSEQ multiplex PCR; TCRdb's copy has only in-frame clones and lacks some. The data show roughly 300,000 clones, with 70% to 90% seen just once and less than 4.5% held by the top ten. The sample consisted of PBMCs. Receptors were obtained from a man aged 35-49 years in good health and CMV-seropositive.

This chain links TRBV28 with TRBJ2-2; perhaps TRBD2 as D (6 bases). Germline-derived CDR1 and CDR2 are MDHEN and SYDVKM. The germline V and J ends were trimmed by 4 bases and 0 bases, with 9 bases remaining between them. This CDR3 comprises 15 residues. The CDR3 nucleotides are TGTGCCAGCAGTTGGGGACTCACGAACACCGGGGAGCTGTTTTTT. This encodes CASSWGLTNTGELFF.

This chain joins TRBV7-9 and TRBJ2-7; 9 bases agree with TRBD2. J gave up 7 bases and V 2 bases, and 9 bases lay outside the gene matches. The germline V gene has CDR1 SEHNR and CDR2 FQNEAQ (reference sequence). The CDR3 runs 15 residues. CDR3 in amino acids: CASSLRVAGEGEQYF. The CDR3, as DNA: TGTGCCAGCAGCTTACGGGTAGCGGGAGAGGGGGAGCAGTACTTC.

The V call is TRBV25-1, the J call TRBJ1-2; a weak D match, TRBD1 (5 bases). The CDR3 length is 15 residues. Trimming pared 2 bases from V and 4 bases from J, leaving 14 bases between. The germline V gene has CDR1 MGHDK and CDR2 SYGVNS. CDR3 in DNA: TGTGCCAGCAGTGAAGGGAAGGACACTTTCTATGGCTACACCTTC. Translated, it gives CASSEGKDTFYGYTF.

This clone was seen a handful of times. The chain links TRBV4-1 to TRBJ1-1; D gene ambiguous. The CDR3 has 13 residues. The germline V gene encodes CDR1 MGHRA and CDR2 YSYEKL. The V and J ends lost 4 bases and 3 bases respectively, with 9 bases between them. In DNA, the CDR3 is TGCGCCAGCAGCCCAACAGATCACACTGAAGCTTTCTTT. It yields the protein CASSPTDHTEAFF.

The chain links TRBV7-2 to TRBJ2-3; D may be TRBD2 (6 bases). From germline, CDR1 is SGHTA and CDR2 FQGNSA. The CDR3 is 13 amino acids. V shed 3 bases and J shed 4 bases, with 8 bases lying between them. The CDR3 DNA is TGTGCCAGCAGCTTCACGGGGGCAGATACGCAGTATTTT. Residues: CASSFTGADTQYF. Full variable domain (remainder filled in from reference TRBV7-2 and TRBJ2-3): GAGVSQSPSNKVTEKGKDVELRCDPISGHTALYWYRQSLGQGLEFLIYFQGNSAPDKSGLPSDRFSAERTGGSVSTLTIQRTQQEDSAVYLCASSFTGADTQYFGPGTRLTVL.

The rearrangement links TRBV5-8 to TRBJ1-5; 7 bases fit TRBD1. The CDR3 totals 14 residues. CDR1 SGHTS and CDR2 YDEGEE come from the germline V gene. V lost 4 bases and J lost 5; bases outside the gene matches: 6. This chain's CDR3 is CASSLDRDHQPQHF. The CDR3 coding sequence is TGTGCCAGCAGCCTTGACAGGGATCATCAGCCCCAGCATTTT.

This clone was seen once. This chain links TRBV28 with TRBJ2-7, with D unclear. CDR1 is MDHEN, CDR2 SYDVKM, per germline. The V end lost 5 bases, the J end lost 4 bases, and 12 bases lay between the germline ends. CDR3 length: 13 residues. The CDR3 is CASSPPRPYEQYF. The CDR3 nucleotides are TGTGCCAGCAGTCCCCCCCGTCCTTACGAGCAGTACTTC.

The rearrangement uses TRBV5-1 and TRBJ2-1; D is perhaps TRBD2 (6 bases). Germline V CDR1 and CDR2: SGHRS, YFSETQ. CDR3 length: 14 amino acids. V was shortened by 2 bases and J by 7 bases, with 13 bases between the two germline ends. The DNA for the CDR3 is TGCGCCAGCAGCTTCCGACTAGATCGGAATGAGCAGTTCTTC. This codes for CASSFRLDRNEQFF.

The CDR3 DNA is TGTGCCAGCAGCCCCTGGGGGGGTAACAATGAGCAGTTCTTC. The encoded protein is CASSPWGGNNEQFF. J is TRBJ2-1 and V is TRBV7-2; 7 nucleotides match TRBD2. The CDR3 loop spans 14 amino acids. V was clipped by 5 bases and J by 5 bases; unmatched bases: 6. The germline V gene has CDR1 SGHTA and CDR2 FQGNSA.

The chain combines TRBV7-9 with TRBJ2-1; TRBD2 agrees at 11 bases. V shed 10 bases, J shed 5 bases, and the junction held 10 bases outside the gene matches. The CDR3 has 15 amino acids. CDR1 SEHNR and CDR2 FQNEAQ come from the germline V gene (reference sequence). CDR3 sequence (DNA): TGTGCCACCAAGTCCCCGGGACTAGCGGACAATGAGCAGTTCTTC. As protein: CATKSPGLADNEQFF.

The chain joins TRBV18 to TRBJ2-7; 9 bases are shared with TRBD1. The CDR3 is 12 residues long. The V and J ends lost 4 bases and 6 bases, in that order; junction bases with no gene match: 1. The V gene's germline CDR1 is KGHSH and CDR2 LQKENI. The CDR3 region is CASSRDRVEQYF. The CDR3 DNA follows: TGTGCCAGCTCACGGGACAGGGTCGAGCAGTACTTC.

This clone has a handful of counts. CDR3 nucleotide sequence: TGTGCCAGCAGTTCCACAGGGCCGCGGCCCTACGAGCAGTACTTC. Residues: CASSSTGPRPYEQYF. V usage is TRBV28 and J usage is TRBJ2-7; TRBD1 might be the D (6 bases). This CDR3 contains 15 residues. The V end lost 4 bases, the J end lost 2 bases, and 15 bases lay between the germline ends. The germline V gene encodes CDR1 MDHEN and CDR2 SYDVKM. The variable domain in full, with the rest retrieved from reference TRBV28 and TRBJ2-7, is DVKVTQSSRYLVKRTGEKVFLECVQDMDHENMFWYRQDPGLGLRLIYFSYDVKMKEKGDIPEGYSVSREKKERFSLILESASTNQTSMYLCASSSTGPRPYEQYFGPGTRLTVT.

The chain combines TRBV25-1 with TRBJ2-1; 12 positions agree with TRBD2. Looked up from germline, CDR1 is MGHDK and CDR2 is SYGVNS. The CDR3 length is 16 residues. V was pared by 3 bases and J by 2 bases, with 2 bases of the junction left unmatched. In nucleotides, the CDR3 is TGTGCCAGCAGTGACTCTAGCGGGAGGGCCTACAATGAGCAGTTCTTC. Translating gives CASSDSSGRAYNEQFF.

The chain has TRBV14 and TRBJ1-1, with unresolved D. The CDR3 is 14 residues long. In germline, CDR1 is SGHDN, CDR2 FVKESK. V lost 4 bases, J lost 0 bases, and 9 bases lay in between. The CDR3 is CASSRPGVNTEAFF. Written as DNA, the CDR3 is TGTGCCAGCAGCCGCCCCGGGGTGAACACTGAAGCTTTCTTT.

The gene calls are TRBV7-2 and TRBJ2-7, with TRBD2 matching over 8 bases. There are 16 residues in the CDR3. V lost 6 bases to trimming and J lost 6 bases; unmatched junction nucleotides: 16. Germline CDR1 and CDR2: SGHTA and FQGNSA. The CDR3 region is CASRGSGGTALAEQYF. The CDR3 DNA follows: TGTGCCAGCAGGGGCTCGGGGGGGACGGCATTAGCCGAGCAGTACTTC.

The chain recombines TRBV9 with TRBJ2-1; no clear D gene. V was pared by 7 bases and J by 7 bases, with 24 bases between. This CDR3 region has 16 residues. The germline CDR1 and CDR2 sequences are SGDLS and YYNGEE. This chain's CDR3 is CASGSPLAEFENEQFF. CDR3 sequence (DNA): TGTGCCAGCGGGTCCCCTCTCGCGGAGTTTGAGAATGAGCAGTTCTTC.

V is TRBV5-1 and J is TRBJ2-7; tentative D call: TRBD2 (5 bases). With 4 bases removed from V and 2 bases from J, the gap between germline ends came to 22 bases. The CDR3 is 17 residues long. CDR1 is SGHRS, CDR2 YFSETQ, per germline. The CDR3: CASSPRVDAVFPYEQYF. The CDR3, as DNA: TGCGCCAGCAGCCCGAGGGTGGATGCCGTTTTTCCCTACGAGCAGTACTTC.

The rearrangement joins TRBV6-1 to TRBJ2-1, with D tentatively TRBD1 (6 bases). V was cut by 7 bases and J by 6 bases, with 16 bases left in between. CDR3 length: 14 residues. The germline CDR1 and CDR2 sequences are MNHNS and SASEGT. This chain's CDR3 is CASTLGAVGNEQFF. CDR3 nucleotides: TGTGCCAGCACCTTGGGGGCGGTCGGCAATGAGCAGTTCTTC.

The genes are TRBV2 and TRBJ1-1; unclear D gene. Looked up from germline, CDR1 is SNHLY and CDR2 is FYNNEI. The CDR3 is 14 amino acids. The V and J ends lost 7 bases and 1 base respectively, with 13 bases between them. CDR3 amino acids: CASTRTGTNTEAFF. CDR3 DNA sequence: TGTGCCAGCACCCGGACGGGAACGAACACTGAAGCTTTCTTT.